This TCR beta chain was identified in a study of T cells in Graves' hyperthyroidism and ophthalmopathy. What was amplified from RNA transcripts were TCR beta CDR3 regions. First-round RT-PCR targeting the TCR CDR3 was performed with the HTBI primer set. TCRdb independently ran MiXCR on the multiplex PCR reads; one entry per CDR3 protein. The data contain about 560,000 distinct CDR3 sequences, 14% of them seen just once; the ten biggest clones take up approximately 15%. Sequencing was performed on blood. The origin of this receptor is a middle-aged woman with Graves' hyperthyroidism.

The CDR3 here is CASSKPQGSYEQYF. DNA of the CDR3: TGTGCCAGCAGCAAACCACAGGGCTCCTACGAGCAGTACTTC. The chain recombines TRBV11-3 with TRBJ2-7; D possibly corresponds to TRBD1 (6 bases). Trimming cost V 5 bases and J 0 bases, with 11 bases left between them. In germline, CDR1 is SGHNT, CDR2 YENEEA. This CDR3 has 14 residues.